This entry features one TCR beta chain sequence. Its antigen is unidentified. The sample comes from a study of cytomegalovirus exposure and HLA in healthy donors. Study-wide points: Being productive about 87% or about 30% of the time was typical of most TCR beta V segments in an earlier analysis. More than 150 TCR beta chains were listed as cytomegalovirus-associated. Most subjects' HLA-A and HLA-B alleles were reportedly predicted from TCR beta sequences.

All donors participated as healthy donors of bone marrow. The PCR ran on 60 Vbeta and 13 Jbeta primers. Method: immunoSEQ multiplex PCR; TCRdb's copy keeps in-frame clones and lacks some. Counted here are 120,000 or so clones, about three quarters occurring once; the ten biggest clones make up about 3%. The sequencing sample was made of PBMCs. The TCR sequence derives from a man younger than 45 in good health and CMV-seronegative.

The CDR3 DNA reads TGTGCCAGCAGCTTAGTGCAGGGGCGGGCCTACGAGCAGTACTTC. It translates to CASSLVQGRAYEQYF. The rearrangement uses TRBV11-2 and TRBJ2-7; D may be TRBD1 (6 bases). This CDR3 is 15 amino acids long. Germline loops: CDR1 SGHAT, CDR2 FQNNGV. V was shortened by 1 base and J by 2 bases, with 12 bases between the two germline ends.